These T cell receptor beta chains were read from a single sample in a study of T-cell memory formation after mild COVID-19. TCRdb re-analysed the 5' RACE reads in MiXCR, keeping a single row per CDR3 protein. The table has some 210,000 distinct CDR3 sequences, 27% seen once; the top ten hold 9.5% to 12%. The sequencing input was PBMCs or a T cell subset sorted from them (not recorded which). Receptors originate from an adult woman who had mild COVID-19 (a few samples of this study predate the infection). Cell type and time point are not known. The CDR3 runs from the conserved cysteine through the conserved F or W. A D gene is named only where the DNA matches it firmly. Clone size is given for some rows only: seen once, a few or many times, or a class if the clone is expanded.

v_call	clone_size	d_call	cdr3_length	j_call	cdr3_aa	cdr3_nt
TRBV19	-	TRBD2	15	TRBJ2-1	CASSTLAGVTHEQFF	TGTGCCAGTAGTACTCTAGCGGGGGTTACACATGAGCAGTTCTTC
TRBV12-3/TRBV12-4	-	TRBD1	18	TRBJ2-5	CASSLLFSGQGGQETQYF	TGTGCCAGCAGCCTTTTGTTTTCCGGACAGGGCGGACAAGAGACCCAGTACTTC
TRBV7-2	few	TRBD1	15	TRBJ1-6	CASSSGTGANSPLHF	TGTGCCAGCAGCTCAGGGACAGGGGCTAATTCACCCCTCCACTTT
TRBV5-6	-	-	16	TRBJ2-2	CASSLPGHRNTGELFF	TGTGCCAGCAGCCTCCCGGGACACAGAAACACCGGGGAGCTGTTTTTT
TRBV3-1	-	-	13	TRBJ2-1	CASSQDWRSGQFF	TGTGCCAGCAGCCAAGATTGGAGGAGCGGGCAGTTCTTC
TRBV10-3	few	-	14	TRBJ2-7	CAISDGGRMNEQYF	TGTGCCATCAGTGACGGGGGGCGCATGAACGAGCAGTACTTC
TRBV7-9	-	TRBD2	19	TRBJ2-7	CASSLVFLGGLATAYEQYF	TGTGCCAGCAGCTTAGTTTTTCTCGGGGGACTAGCGACCGCCTACGAGCAGTACTTC
TRBV6-6	few	-	14	TRBJ1-2	CASSLQGSVYGYTF	TGTGCCAGCAGTCTTCAGGGTTCGGTCTATGGCTACACCTTC
TRBV10-3	-	TRBD2	14	TRBJ2-5	CAISLRGERETQYF	TGTGCCATCAGTCTCCGGGGGGAGCGAGAGACCCAGTACTTC
TRBV14	-	TRBD1	15	TRBJ2-3	CASSPSRDRGDTQYF	TGTGCCAGCAGCCCGTCCCGGGACAGGGGAGATACGCAGTATTTT